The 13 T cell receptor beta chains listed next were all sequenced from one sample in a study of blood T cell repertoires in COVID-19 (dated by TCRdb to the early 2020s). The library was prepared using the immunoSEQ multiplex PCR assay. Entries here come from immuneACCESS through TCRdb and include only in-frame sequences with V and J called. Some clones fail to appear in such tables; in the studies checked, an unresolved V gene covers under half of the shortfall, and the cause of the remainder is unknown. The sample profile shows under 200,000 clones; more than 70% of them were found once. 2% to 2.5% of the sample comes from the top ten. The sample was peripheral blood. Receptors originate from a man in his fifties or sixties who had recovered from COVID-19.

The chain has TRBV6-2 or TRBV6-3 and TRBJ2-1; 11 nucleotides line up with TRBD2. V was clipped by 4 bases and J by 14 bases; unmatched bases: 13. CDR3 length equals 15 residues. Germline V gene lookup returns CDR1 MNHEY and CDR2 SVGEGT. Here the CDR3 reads CASSFASGRSEKEFF. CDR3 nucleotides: TGTGCCAGCAGTTTTGCTAGCGGGAGGTCAGAAAAAGAGTTCTTC.

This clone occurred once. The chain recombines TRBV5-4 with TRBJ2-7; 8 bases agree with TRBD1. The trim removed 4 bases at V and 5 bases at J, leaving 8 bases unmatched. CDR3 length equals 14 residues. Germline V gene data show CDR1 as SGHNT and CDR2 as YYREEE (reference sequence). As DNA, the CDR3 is TGTGCCAGCAGCCCGGCAGGGGGCTGGGACGAGCAGTACTTC. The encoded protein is CASSPAGGWDEQYF.

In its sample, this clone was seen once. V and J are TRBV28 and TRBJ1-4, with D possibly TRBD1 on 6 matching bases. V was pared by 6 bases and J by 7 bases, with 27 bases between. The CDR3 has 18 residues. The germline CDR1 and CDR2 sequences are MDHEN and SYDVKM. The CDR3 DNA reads TGTGCCAGCAGACCGCTCGCAGCCTTAGGGGGGGGAGGTGAAAAACTGTTTTTT. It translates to CASRPLAALGGGGEKLFF.

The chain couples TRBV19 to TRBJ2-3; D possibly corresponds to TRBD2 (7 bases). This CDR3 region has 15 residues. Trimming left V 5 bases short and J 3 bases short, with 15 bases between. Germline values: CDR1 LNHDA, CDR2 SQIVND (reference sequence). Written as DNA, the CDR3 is TGTGCCAGTAGTGGGGGGGGCGTTCGGACAGATACGCAGTATTTT. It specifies CASSGGGVRTDTQYF.

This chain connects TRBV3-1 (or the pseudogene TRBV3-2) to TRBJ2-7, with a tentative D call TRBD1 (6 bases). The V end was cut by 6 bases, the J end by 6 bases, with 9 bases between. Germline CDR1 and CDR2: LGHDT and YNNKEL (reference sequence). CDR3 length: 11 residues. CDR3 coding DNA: TGTGCCAGCAGGGGGGCTAGCGAGCAGTACTTC. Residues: CASRGASEQYF.

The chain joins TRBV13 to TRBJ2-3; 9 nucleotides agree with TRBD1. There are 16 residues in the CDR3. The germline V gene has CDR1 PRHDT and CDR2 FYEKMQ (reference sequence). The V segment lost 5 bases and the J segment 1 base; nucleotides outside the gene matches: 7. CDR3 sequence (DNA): TGTGCCAGCAGCCTTTCACAGGGGGCACGCACAGATACGCAGTATTTT. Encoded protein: CASSLSQGARTDTQYF.

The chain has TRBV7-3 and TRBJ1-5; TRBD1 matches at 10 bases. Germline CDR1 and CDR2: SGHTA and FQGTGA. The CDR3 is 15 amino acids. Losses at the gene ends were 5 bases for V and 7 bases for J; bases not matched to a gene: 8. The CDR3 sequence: CASSGGQGTNQPQHF. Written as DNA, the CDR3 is TGTGCCAGCAGCGGGGGACAGGGGACAAACCAGCCCCAGCATTTT.

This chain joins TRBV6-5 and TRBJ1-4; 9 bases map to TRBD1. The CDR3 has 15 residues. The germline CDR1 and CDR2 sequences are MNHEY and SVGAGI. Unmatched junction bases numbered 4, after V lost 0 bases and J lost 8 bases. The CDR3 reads CASSYSNRGQEKLFF. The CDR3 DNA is TGTGCCAGCAGTTACTCGAACAGGGGGCAAGAAAAACTGTTTTTT.

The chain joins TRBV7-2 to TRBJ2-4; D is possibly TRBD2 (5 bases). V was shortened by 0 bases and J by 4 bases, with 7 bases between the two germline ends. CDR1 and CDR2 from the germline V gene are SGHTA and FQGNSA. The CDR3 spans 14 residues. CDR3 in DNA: TGTGCCAGCAGCTTAGCGGGCGGGAAAAACATTCAGTACTTC. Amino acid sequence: CASSLAGGKNIQYF.

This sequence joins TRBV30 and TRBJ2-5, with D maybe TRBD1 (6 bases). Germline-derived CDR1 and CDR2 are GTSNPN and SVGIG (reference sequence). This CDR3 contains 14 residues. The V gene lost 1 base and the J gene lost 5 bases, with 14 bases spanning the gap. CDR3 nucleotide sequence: TGTGCCTGGAGTGCTCTAGGGGGTGGGGAGACCCAGTACTTC. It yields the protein CAWSALGGGETQYF.

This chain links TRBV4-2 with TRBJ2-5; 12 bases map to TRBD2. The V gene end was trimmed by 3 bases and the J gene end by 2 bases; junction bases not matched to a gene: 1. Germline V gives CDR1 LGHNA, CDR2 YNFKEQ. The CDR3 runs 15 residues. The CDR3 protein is CASSQGTSGQETQYF. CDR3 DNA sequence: TGTGCCAGCAGCCAGGGGACTAGCGGGCAAGAGACCCAGTACTTC.

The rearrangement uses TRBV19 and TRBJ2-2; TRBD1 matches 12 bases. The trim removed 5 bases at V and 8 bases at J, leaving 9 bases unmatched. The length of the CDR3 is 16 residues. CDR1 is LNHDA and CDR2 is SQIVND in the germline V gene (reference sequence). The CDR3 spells CASSGRDRGPPGELFF. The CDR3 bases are TGTGCCAGTAGTGGAAGGGACAGGGGGCCGCCAGGGGAGCTGTTTTTT.

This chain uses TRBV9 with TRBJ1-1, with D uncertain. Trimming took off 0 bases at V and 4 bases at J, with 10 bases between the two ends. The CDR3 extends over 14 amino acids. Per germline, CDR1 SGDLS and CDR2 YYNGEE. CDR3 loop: CASSVAPEGTEAFF. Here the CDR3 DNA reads TGTGCCAGCAGCGTAGCCCCTGAGGGCACTGAAGCTTTCTTT.